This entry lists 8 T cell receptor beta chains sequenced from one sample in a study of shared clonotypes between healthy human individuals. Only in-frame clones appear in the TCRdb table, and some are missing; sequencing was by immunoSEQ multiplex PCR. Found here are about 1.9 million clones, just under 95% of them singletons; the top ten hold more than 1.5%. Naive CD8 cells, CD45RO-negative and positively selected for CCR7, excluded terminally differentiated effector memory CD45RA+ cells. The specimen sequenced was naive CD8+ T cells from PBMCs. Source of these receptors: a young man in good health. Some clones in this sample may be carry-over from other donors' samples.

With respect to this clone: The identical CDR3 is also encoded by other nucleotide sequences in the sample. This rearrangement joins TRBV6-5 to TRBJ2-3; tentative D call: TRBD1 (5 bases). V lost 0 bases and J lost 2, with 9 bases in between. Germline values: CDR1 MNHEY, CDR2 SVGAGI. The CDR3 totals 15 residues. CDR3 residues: CASSYSRGYTDTQYF. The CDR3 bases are TGTGCCAGCAGTTACTCTAGGGGATACACAGATACGCAGTATTTT.

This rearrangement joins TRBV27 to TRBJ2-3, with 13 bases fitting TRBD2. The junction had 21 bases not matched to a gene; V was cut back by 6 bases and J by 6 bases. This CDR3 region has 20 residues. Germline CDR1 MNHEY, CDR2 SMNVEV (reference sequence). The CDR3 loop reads CASSHHPWTSGSETQDTQYF. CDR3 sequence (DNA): TGTGCCAGCAGCCACCACCCCTGGACTAGCGGGAGCGAGACACAGGATACGCAGTATTTT.

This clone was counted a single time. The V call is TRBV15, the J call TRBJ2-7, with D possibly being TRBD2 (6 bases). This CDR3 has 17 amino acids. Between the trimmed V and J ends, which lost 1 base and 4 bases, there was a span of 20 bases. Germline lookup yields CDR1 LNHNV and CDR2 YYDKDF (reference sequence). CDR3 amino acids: CATSRGYEGTSYYEQYF. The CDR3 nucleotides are TGTGCCACCAGCAGAGGTTATGAAGGGACTTCTTATTACGAGCAGTACTTC.

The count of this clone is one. The DNA of the CDR3 is TGTGCCAGCAGCTTCGGACAGAGTTCCTACAATGAGCAGTTCTTC. Protein product: CASSFGQSSYNEQFF. V and J are TRBV7-3 and TRBJ2-1; a weak D match, TRBD1 (6 bases). Trimming took 3 bases from V and 1 from J, leaving 10 bases between them. This CDR3 spans 15 amino acids. Germline V lookup: CDR1 SGHTA, CDR2 FQGTGA.

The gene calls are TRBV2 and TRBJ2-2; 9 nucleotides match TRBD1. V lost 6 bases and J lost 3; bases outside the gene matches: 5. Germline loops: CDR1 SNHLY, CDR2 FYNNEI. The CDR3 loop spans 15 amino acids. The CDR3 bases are TGTGCCAGCAGCTACGGACAGGGGTACACCGGGGAGCTGTTTTTT. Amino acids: CASSYGQGYTGELFF.

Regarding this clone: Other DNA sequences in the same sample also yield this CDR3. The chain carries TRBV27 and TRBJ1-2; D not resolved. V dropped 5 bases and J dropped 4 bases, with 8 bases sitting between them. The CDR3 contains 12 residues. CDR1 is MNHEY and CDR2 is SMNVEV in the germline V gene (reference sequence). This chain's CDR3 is CASSTGGYGYTF. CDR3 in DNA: TGTGCCAGCAGTACTGGCGGCTATGGCTACACCTTC.

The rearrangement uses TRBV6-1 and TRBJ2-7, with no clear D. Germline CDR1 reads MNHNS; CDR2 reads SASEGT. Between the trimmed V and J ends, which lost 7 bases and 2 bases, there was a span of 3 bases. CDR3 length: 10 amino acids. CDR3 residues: CASKAYEQYF. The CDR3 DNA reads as TGTGCCAGCAAAGCCTACGAGCAGTACTTC.

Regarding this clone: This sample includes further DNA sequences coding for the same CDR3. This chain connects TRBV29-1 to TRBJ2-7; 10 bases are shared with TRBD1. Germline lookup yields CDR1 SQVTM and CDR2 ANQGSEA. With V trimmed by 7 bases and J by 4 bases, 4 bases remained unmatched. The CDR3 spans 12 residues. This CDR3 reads CSARTGGYEQYF. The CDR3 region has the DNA TGCAGCGCCAGGACAGGGGGTTACGAGCAGTACTTC.